The 18 T cell receptor beta chains reported below all come from one sample, sequenced in a study of blood T cell repertoires in COVID-19. Measured with immunoSEQ multiplex PCR; TCRdb has only the in-frame clones, and not every one. In the table there are 240,000 or so clones, around nine tenths of which are singletons. Material: peripheral blood. The origin of the receptors is a woman between 70 and 85 years old with active or convalescent COVID-19.

As DNA, the CDR3 is TGTGCCAGCAGCCGAGTCCAGAGCAATCAGCCCCAGCATTTT. It encodes CASSRVQSNQPQHF. The V call is TRBV7-8, the J call TRBJ1-5; D is uncertain. There are 14 residues in the CDR3. Germline CDR1 reads SGHVS; CDR2 reads FQNEAQ. V dropped 5 bases and J dropped 1 base, with 9 bases sitting between them.

V and J are TRBV2 and TRBJ2-3; no clear D. Germline V CDR1 and CDR2: SNHLY, FYNNEI. The CDR3 contains 12 residues. Trimming shortened V by 5 bases and J by 2 bases, and 5 bases separated the two germline ends. In DNA form, the CDR3 reads TGTGCCAGCAGTCAGGTCACAGATACGCAGTATTTT. Amino acids: CASSQVTDTQYF.

The chain is built from TRBV2 and TRBJ1-1, with D tentatively TRBD1 (5 bases). This CDR3 comprises 12 residues. Looked up from germline, CDR1 is SNHLY and CDR2 is FYNNEI. V was trimmed by 5 bases and J by 10 bases, leaving 14 bases between them. The CDR3 nucleotides read TGTGCCAGCAGTTATGGGGGGGAAGGAGCTTTCTTT. Translated, it gives CASSYGGEGAFF.

V usage is TRBV24-1 and J usage is TRBJ2-1; TRBD1 agrees at 7 bases. V gave up 0 bases and J gave up 5 bases; unmatched junction bases: 3. Looked up from germline, CDR1 is KGHDR and CDR2 is SFDVKD. This CDR3 contains 15 residues. CDR3 sequence: CATSDLPGQHNEQFF. CDR3 bases: TGTGCCACCAGTGATTTGCCGGGACAGCACAATGAGCAGTTCTTC.

The rearrangement uses TRBV6-5 and TRBJ1-2, with a possible D match to TRBD1 (6 bases). The CDR3 contains 11 residues. Trimming removed 8 bases from V and 6 bases from J, with 10 bases in between. Germline assignment: CDR1 MNHEY and CDR2 SVGAGI. The CDR3, as DNA: TGTGCCAGCCGAACAGGGAATGGCTACACCTTC. Its translation is CASRTGNGYTF.

The V call is TRBV10-3, the J call TRBJ2-2; weak D call: TRBD2 (7 bases). The CDR3 extends over 16 amino acids. The germline CDR1 and CDR2 sequences are ENHRY and SYGVKD. Trimming removed 2 bases at V and 7 bases at J, with 17 bases between. CDR3 coding DNA: TGTGCCATCAGTGAGGAGAGAGGGGGGGCGAGCGGGGAGCTGTTTTTT. Translated: CAISEERGGASGELFF.

The rearrangement links TRBV5-4 to TRBJ2-5; 7 nucleotides line up with TRBD2. Germline lookup yields CDR1 SGHNT and CDR2 YYREEE (reference sequence). The CDR3 consists of 14 residues. Losses at the gene ends were 1 base for V and 5 bases for J; bases not matched to a gene: 5. The CDR3 DNA reads as TGTGCCAGCAGCTTGAGGAGGGGAGGGGAGACCCAGTACTTC. Translating it yields CASSLRRGGETQYF.

J is TRBJ2-7 and V is TRBV7-8, with D perhaps matching TRBD1 (6 bases). Per germline, CDR1 SGHVS and CDR2 FQNEAQ. The V gene lost 8 bases and the J gene lost 2 bases, with 13 bases spanning the gap. The CDR3 is 13 amino acids. CDR3 DNA: TGTGCCAGCCTTCGGACAGTCACCTACGAGCAGTACTTC. Translation: CASLRTVTYEQYF.

This clone was observed a single time. This rearrangement joins TRBV19 to TRBJ1-5; weak D call: TRBD1 (5 bases). CDR3 length: 18 residues. V was pared by 7 bases and J by 6 bases, with 28 bases between. Germline V CDR1 and CDR2: LNHDA, SQIVND (reference sequence). CDR3 amino acids: CASTPGGGLATGGQPQHF. The DNA for the CDR3 is TGTGCCAGTACCCCCGGGGGGGGACTCGCCACCGGAGGTCAGCCCCAGCATTTT.

This chain joins TRBV11-2 and TRBJ2-5; possible D gene TRBD2, 5 bases. CDR1 and CDR2 from the germline V gene are SGHAT and FQNNGV. V lost 5 bases, J lost 4 bases, and 11 bases lay in between. The CDR3 has 13 amino acids. The CDR3 reads CASSRERAETQYF. CDR3 bases: TGTGCCAGCAGCCGCGAGAGGGCAGAGACCCAGTACTTC.

The V and J genes are TRBV6-2 or TRBV6-3 and TRBJ2-3; 7 positions match TRBD2. After removal of 0 bases from V and 2 bases from J, the junction contained 8 bases not matched to a gene. The CDR3 has 17 residues. Germline CDR1 reads MNHEY; CDR2 reads SVGEGT. The CDR3 loop reads CASSYSPGRGTTDTQYF. In DNA, the CDR3 is TGTGCCAGCAGTTACTCTCCTGGGCGGGGGACCACAGATACGCAGTATTTT.

V gene TRBV19 combines with J gene TRBJ2-2; 7 bases line up with TRBD2. Germline V gene data show CDR1 as LNHDA and CDR2 as SQIVND (reference sequence). The ends lost 1 base at V and 1 base at J; junction bases unmatched: 3. The CDR3 has 16 amino acids. The CDR3 nucleotides read TGTGCCAGTAGTATAGGACTAGCACAGAACACCGGGGAGCTGTTTTTT. Translated, it gives CASSIGLAQNTGELFF.

This clone was picked up one time. This chain joins TRBV5-1 and TRBJ2-3; tentative D call: TRBD1 (5 bases). Germline CDR1 SGHRS, CDR2 YFSETQ. The CDR3 has 14 residues. V lost 1 base to trimming and J lost 1 base, with 7 bases between them. CDR3 DNA sequence: TGCGCCAGCAGCTTGCAGGGTGGCACAGATACGCAGTATTTT. Its translation is CASSLQGGTDTQYF. Looking up the rest from reference TRBV5-1 and TRBJ2-3 gives the full variable domain: KAGVTQTPRYLIKTRGQQVTLSCSPISGHRSVSWYQQTPGQGLQFLFEYFSETQRNKGNFPGRFSGRQFSNSRSEMNVSTLELGDSALYLCASSLQGGTDTQYFGPGTRLTVL.

This clone appeared once. The chain is built from TRBV9 and TRBJ1-5; a weak D match, TRBD1 (5 bases). Trimming left V 3 bases short and J 4 bases short, with 11 bases between. The CDR3 length is 14 residues. Per germline, CDR1 SGDLS and CDR2 YYNGEE. As DNA, the CDR3 is TGTGCCAGCAGCGCCGGGGGAGGAAATCAGCCCCAGCATTTT. Translating gives CASSAGGGNQPQHF.

This chain links TRBV5-1 with TRBJ1-1, with TRBD1 as a possible D gene (5 bases). The CDR3 contains 15 residues. Germline lookup yields CDR1 SGHRS and CDR2 YFSETQ. Trimming left V 5 bases short and J 0 bases short, with 14 bases between. The DNA of the CDR3 is TGCGCCAGCAGTACTCTAGGGACTGTGAACACTGAAGCTTTCTTT. Encoded protein: CASSTLGTVNTEAFF.

This chain's CDR3 is CASSPPASSTDTQYF. CDR3 nucleotide sequence: TGTGCCAGCTCACCACCGGCTAGCTCCACAGATACGCAGTATTTT. The gene calls are TRBV18 and TRBJ2-3, with D possibly matching TRBD2 (5 bases). Trimming took off 0 bases at V and 2 bases at J, with 9 bases between the two ends. The CDR3 spans 15 residues. Germline-derived CDR1 and CDR2 are KGHSH and LQKENI.

The chain links TRBV20-1 to TRBJ1-2, with 8 bases lining up with TRBD1. Germline V gene sequence: CDR1 DFQATT, CDR2 SNEGSKA (reference sequence). V lost 3 bases and J lost 3; bases outside the gene matches: 9. The CDR3 runs 15 residues. The CDR3 bases are TGCAGTGCTAGTAAATCGGACAGGGATTACTATGGCTACACCTTC. It yields the protein CSASKSDRDYYGYTF.

CDR3 nucleotide sequence: TGTGCCAGCAGCTTAGTTGTAGGAGCGTCAACTAATGAAAAACTGTTTTTT. As protein: CASSLVVGASTNEKLFF. The chain is built from TRBV7-9 and TRBJ1-4; D not certain. CDR3 length: 17 amino acids. Germline CDR1 SEHNR, CDR2 FQNEAQ (reference sequence). Trimming pared 1 base from V and 0 bases from J, leaving 12 bases between.